This T cell receptor beta chain was retrieved from a study of regulatory T cells in long-lasting Graves disease. The overall study: Graves' patients (newly diagnosed) had been on antithyroid drugs under 3 months.

Study results and limitations: TRBV28, TRBJ1-2 and TRBJ2-5 were segments that persistent disease favored.

Described time point: newly diagnosed GD, antithyroid drugs for less than 3 months. The authors made the TCR library using RNA they extracted from PBMCs. Comments on this clonotype: No antigen is known for it.

The CDR3 contains 19 residues. Trimming cost V 7 bases and J 2 bases; bases outside gene matches: 15. CDR1 and CDR2 from the germline V gene are DFQATT and SNEGSKA (reference sequence). Arm-PCR of CDR3 regions and iRepertoire HTBI primers were used to build TCR beta libraries. In TCRdb, the multiplex PCR reads were re-called with MiXCR into one record per CDR3 protein. In the table there are 550,000 or so distinct CDR3 sequences, about 12% of which are singletons. The sample was also linked to a second study, of T cells in Graves' hyperthyroidism and ophthalmopathy. From that report: The primer set for the first-round RT-PCR of the TCR CDR3 was HTBI.

The rearrangement uses TRBV20-1 and TRBJ2-1; 15 bases agree with TRBD2. The clonotype was recovered from a woman aged 25 to 45 with Graves disease. Sequencing used peripheral blood mononuclear cells (PBMCs), obtained at new diagnosis, from a patient treated with antithyroid drugs. Here the CDR3 reads CSVLVWTSGRASAYNEQFF. Written as DNA, the CDR3 is TGCAGTGTTTTGGTGTGGACTAGCGGGAGGGCCTCAGCCTACAATGAGCAGTTCTTC.